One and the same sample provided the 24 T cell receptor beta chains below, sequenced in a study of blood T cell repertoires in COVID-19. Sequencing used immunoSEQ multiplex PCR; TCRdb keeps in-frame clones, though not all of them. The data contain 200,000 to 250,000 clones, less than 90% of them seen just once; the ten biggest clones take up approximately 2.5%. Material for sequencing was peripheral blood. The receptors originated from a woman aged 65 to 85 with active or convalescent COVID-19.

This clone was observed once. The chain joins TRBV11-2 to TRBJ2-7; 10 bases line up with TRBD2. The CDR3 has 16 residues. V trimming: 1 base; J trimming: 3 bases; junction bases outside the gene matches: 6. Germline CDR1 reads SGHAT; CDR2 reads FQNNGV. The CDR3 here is CASSLGMVAGGYEQYF. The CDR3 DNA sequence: TGTGCCAGCAGCTTAGGGATGGTAGCGGGGGGCTACGAGCAGTACTTC.

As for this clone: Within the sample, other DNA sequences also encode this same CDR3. DNA for the CDR3: TGTGCCAGTAGTATCGGAGTGAACACTGAAGCTTTCTTT. Amino acids: CASSIGVNTEAFF. The V call is TRBV19, the J call TRBJ1-1, with no clear D. Trimming cost V 3 bases and J 0 bases, with 5 bases left between them. The V gene's germline CDR1 is LNHDA and CDR2 SQIVND (reference sequence). The CDR3 runs to 13 residues.

Here the CDR3 reads CASSLDRAEAFF. Written as DNA, the CDR3 is TGTGCCAGCAGCTTAGACAGAGCTGAAGCTTTCTTT. The gene calls are TRBV7-2 and TRBJ1-1; unclear D gene. V dropped 1 base and J dropped 6 bases, with 6 bases sitting between them. Germline values: CDR1 SGHTA, CDR2 FQGNSA. The length of the CDR3 is 12 residues.

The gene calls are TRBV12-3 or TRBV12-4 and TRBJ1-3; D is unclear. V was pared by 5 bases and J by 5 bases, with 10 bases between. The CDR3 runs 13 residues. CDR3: CASSQEPRNTIYF. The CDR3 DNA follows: TGTGCCAGCAGTCAAGAGCCCAGAAACACCATATATTTT.

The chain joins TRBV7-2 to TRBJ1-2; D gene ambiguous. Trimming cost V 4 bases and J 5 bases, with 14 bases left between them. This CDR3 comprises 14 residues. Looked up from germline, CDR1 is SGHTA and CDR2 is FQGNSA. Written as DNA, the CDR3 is TGTGCCAGCAGCTCCCCCCCGGGAACGTATGGCTACACCTTC. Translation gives CASSSPPGTYGYTF.

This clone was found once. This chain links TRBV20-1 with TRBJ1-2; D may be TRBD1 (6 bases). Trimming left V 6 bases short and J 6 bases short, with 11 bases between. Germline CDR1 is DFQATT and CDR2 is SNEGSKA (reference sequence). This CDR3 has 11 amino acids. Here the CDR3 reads CSAKTGNGYTF. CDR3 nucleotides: TGCAGTGCAAAAACAGGGAATGGCTACACCTTC.

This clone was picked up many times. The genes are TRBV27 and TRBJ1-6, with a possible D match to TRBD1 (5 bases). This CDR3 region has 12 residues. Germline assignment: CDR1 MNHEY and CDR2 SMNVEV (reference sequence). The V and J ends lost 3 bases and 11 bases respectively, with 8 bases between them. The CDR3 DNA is TGTGCCAGCAGTTTCCAGGGAACACCCCTCCACTTT. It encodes CASSFQGTPLHF.

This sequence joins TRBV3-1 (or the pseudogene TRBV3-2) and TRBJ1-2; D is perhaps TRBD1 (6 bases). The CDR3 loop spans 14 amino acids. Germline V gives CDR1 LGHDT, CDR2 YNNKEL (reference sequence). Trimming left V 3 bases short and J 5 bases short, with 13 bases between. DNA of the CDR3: TGTGCCAGCAGCCATCACCGGGACACATATGGCTACACCTTC. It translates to CASSHHRDTYGYTF.

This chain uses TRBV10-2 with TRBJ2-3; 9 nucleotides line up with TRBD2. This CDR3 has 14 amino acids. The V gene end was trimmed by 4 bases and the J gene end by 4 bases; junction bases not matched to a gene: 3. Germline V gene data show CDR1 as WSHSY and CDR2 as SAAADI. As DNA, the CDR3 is TGCGCCAGCAGTGCTAGCGGGAAGTCAGATACGCAGTATTTT. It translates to CASSASGKSDTQYF.

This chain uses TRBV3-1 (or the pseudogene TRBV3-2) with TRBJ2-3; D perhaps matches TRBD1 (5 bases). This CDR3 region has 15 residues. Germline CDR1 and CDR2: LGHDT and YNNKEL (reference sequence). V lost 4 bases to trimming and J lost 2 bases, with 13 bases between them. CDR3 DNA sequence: TGTGCCAGCAGCCTTTTTACAGGCCCCACAGATACGCAGTATTTT. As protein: CASSLFTGPTDTQYF.

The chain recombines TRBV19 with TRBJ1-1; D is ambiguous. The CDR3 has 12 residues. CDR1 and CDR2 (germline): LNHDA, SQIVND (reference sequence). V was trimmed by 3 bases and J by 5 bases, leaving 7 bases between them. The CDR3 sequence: CASSMRYTEAFF. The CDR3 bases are TGTGCCAGTAGTATGAGGTATACTGAAGCTTTCTTT.

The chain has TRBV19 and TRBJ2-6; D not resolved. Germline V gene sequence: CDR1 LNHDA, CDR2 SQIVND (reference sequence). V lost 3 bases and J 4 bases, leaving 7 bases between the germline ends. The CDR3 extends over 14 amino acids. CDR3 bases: TGTGCCAGTAGTATCGGTACGGGGGCCAACGTCCTGACTTTC. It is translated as CASSIGTGANVLTF.

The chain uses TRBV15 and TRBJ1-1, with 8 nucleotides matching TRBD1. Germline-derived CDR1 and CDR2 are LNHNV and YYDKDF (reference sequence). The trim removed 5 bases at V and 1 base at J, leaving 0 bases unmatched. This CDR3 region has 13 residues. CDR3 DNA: TGTGCCACCAGCGGACAGGGGAACACTGAAGCTTTCTTT. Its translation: CATSGQGNTEAFF.

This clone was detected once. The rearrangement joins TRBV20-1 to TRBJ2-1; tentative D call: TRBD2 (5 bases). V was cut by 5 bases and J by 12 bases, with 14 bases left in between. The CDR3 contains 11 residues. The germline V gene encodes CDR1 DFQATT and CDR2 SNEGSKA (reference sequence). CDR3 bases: TGCAGTGCTGGCGAGGGCTCTAGGCAGTTCTTC. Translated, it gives CSAGEGSRQFF.

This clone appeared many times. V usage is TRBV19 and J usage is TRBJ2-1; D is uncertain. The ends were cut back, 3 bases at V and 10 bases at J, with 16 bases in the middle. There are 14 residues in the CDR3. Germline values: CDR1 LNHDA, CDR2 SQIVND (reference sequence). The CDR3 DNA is TGTGCCAGTAGTATCAACTCGGTGGAGTCCGAGCAGTTCTTC. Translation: CASSINSVESEQFF.

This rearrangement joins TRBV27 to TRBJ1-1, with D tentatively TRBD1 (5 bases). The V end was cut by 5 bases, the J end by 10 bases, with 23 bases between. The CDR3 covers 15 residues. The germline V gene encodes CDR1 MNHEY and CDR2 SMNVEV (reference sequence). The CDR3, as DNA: TGTGCCAGCAGTCCGGGACGTAATCCGGGACTCGGAGCTTTCTTT. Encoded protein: CASSPGRNPGLGAFF.

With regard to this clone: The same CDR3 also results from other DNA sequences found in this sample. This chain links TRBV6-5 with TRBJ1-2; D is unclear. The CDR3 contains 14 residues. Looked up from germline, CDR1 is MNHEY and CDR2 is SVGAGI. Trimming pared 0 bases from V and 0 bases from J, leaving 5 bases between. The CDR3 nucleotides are TGTGCCAGCAGTTACTCCCCAGCTAACTATGGCTACACCTTC. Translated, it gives CASSYSPANYGYTF.

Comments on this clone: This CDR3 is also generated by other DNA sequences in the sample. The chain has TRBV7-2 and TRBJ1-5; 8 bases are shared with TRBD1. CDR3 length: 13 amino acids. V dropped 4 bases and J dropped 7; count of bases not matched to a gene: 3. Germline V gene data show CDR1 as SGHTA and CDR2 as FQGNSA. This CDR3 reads CASSSQGDQPQHF. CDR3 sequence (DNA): TGTGCCAGCAGCTCACAGGGGGACCAGCCCCAGCATTTT.

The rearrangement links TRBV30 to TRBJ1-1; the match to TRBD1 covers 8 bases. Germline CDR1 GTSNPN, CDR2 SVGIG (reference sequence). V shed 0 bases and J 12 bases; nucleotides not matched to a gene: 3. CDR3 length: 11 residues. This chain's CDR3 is CAWSVQGGSFF. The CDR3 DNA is TGTGCCTGGAGTGTACAGGGGGGTTCTTTCTTT.

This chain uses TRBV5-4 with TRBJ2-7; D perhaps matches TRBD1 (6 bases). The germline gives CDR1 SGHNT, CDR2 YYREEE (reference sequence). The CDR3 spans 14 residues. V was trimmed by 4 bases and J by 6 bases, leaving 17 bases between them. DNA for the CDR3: TGTGCCAGCAGCCAGACGACAGGTGGGGGCGAGCAGTACTTC. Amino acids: CASSQTTGGGEQYF.

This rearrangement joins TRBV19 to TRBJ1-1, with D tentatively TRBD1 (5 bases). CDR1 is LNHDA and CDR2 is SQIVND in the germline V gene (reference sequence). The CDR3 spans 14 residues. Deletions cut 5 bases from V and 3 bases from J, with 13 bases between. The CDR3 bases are TGTGCCAGTAGTGGGTGGGCAGGGTACACTGAAGCTTTCTTT. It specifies CASSGWAGYTEAFF.

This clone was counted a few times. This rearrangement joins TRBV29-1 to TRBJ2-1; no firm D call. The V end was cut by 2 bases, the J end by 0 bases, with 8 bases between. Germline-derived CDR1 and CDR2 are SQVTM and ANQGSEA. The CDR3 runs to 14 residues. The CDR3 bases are TGCAGCGTTGAATGGTCGAGCTCCTACAATGAGCAGTTCTTC. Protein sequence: CSVEWSSSYNEQFF.

The chain's CDR3 is CASSLTRAEQYF. As DNA, the CDR3 is TGTGCCAGCAGCTTAACTAGGGCGGAGCAGTACTTC. The V and J genes are TRBV7-2 and TRBJ2-7; D is perhaps TRBD2 (5 bases). In germline, CDR1 is SGHTA, CDR2 FQGNSA. The CDR3 runs 12 residues. V gave up 2 bases and J gave up 7 bases, with 9 bases separating them.

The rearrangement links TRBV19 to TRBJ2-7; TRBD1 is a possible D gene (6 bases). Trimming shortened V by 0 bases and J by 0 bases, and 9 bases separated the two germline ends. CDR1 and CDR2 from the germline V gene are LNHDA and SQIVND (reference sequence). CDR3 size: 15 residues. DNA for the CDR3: TGTGCCAGTAGTATAGAGCAGGGGAGCTCCTACGAGCAGTACTTC. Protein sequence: CASSIEQGSSYEQYF.